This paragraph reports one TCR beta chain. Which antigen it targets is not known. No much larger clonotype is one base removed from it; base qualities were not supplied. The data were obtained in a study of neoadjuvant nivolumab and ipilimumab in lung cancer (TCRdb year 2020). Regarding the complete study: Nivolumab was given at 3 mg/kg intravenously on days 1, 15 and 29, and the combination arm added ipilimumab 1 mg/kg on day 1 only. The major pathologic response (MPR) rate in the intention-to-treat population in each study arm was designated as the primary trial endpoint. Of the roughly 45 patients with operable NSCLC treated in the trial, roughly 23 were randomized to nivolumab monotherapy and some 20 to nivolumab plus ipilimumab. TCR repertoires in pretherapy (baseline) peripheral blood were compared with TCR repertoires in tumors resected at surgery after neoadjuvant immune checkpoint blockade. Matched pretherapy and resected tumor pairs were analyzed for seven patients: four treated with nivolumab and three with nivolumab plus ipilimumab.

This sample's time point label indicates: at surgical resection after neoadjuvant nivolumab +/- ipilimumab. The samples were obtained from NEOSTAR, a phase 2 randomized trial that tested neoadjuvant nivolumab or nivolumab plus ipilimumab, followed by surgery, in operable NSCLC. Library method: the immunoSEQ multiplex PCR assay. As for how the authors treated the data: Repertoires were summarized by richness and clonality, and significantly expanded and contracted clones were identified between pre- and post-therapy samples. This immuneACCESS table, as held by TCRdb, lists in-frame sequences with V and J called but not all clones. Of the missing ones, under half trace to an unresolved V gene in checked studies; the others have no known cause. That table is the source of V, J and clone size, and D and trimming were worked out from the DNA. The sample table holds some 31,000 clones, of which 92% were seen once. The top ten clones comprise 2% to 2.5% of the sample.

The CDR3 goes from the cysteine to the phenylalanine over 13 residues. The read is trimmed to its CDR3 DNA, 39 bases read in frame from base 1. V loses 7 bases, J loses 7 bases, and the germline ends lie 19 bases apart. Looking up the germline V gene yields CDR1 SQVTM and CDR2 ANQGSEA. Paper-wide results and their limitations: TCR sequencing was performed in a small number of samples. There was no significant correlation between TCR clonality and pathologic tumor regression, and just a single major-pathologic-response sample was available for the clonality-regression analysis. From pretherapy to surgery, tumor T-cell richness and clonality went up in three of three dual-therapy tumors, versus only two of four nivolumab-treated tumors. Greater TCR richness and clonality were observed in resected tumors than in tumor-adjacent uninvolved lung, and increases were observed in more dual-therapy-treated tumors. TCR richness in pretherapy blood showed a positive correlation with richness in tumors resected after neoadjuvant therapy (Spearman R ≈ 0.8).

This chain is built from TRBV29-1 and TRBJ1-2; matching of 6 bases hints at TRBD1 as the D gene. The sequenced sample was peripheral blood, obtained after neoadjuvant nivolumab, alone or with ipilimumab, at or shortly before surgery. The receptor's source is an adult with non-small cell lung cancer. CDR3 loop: CSADRIRMGGYTF. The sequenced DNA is TGCAGCGCCGACAGGATTAGAATGGGTGGCTACACCTTC. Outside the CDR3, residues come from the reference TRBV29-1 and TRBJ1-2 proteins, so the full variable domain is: SAVISQKPSRDICQRGTSLTIQCQVDSQVTMMFWYRQQPGQSLTLIATANQGSEATYESGFVIDKFPISRPNLTFSTLTVSNMSPEDSSIYLCSADRIRMGGYTFGSGTRLTVV.